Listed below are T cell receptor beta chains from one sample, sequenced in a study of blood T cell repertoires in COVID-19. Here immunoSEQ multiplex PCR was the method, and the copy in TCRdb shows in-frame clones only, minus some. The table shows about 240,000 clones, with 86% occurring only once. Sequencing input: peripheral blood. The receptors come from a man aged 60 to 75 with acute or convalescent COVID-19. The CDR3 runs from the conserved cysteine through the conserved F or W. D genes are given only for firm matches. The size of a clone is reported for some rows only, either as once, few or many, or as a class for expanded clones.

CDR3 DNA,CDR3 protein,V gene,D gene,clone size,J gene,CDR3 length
TGTGCCGGAGGGTTAGATGCTAATAATTCACCCCTCCACTTT,CAGGLDANNSPLHF,TRBV5-4,NA,NA,TRBJ1-6,14
TGTGCCTGGACCGGGGGGTATGATGGCTACACCTTC,CAWTGGYDGYTF,TRBV30,NA,few,TRBJ1-2,12
TGCGCCAGCAGCCAAGAGGGGAGCGGGAGGGGGTCCTACAATGAGCAGTTCTTC,CASSQEGSGRGSYNEQFF,TRBV4-3,TRBD2,NA,TRBJ2-1,18
TGCAGCGTTGCCCTGGGACAGAACACCGGGGAGCTGTTTTTT,CSVALGQNTGELFF,TRBV29-1,NA,NA,TRBJ2-2,14
TGTGCCAGTACCCTCTCCCTTATGGCTTCTAACACTGAAGCTTTCTTT,CASTLSLMASNTEAFF,TRBV19,NA,NA,TRBJ1-1,16
TGTGCCAGCAGCCCCTACGGAGCGGGAGGGCCATGGACAGATACGCAGTATTTT,CASSPYGAGGPWTDTQYF,TRBV28,TRBD2,once,TRBJ2-3,18
TGTGCCAGCAGCCTTGGGACTAGCGTTAGCACAGATACGCAGTATTTT,CASSLGTSVSTDTQYF,TRBV5-4,TRBD2,NA,TRBJ2-3,16
TGTGCCAGCTCACCGGGACAGGACTCCTACGAGCAGTACTTC,CASSPGQDSYEQYF,TRBV18,TRBD1,NA,TRBJ2-7,14
TGTGCCACCAGTGACCCTTTGACAAGTATCGACACCGGGGAGCTGTTTTTT,CATSDPLTSIDTGELFF,TRBV24-1,NA,NA,TRBJ2-2,17
TGCGCCAGCAGCTTGGAATCGGGTAGCACTGAAGCTTTCTTT,CASSLESGSTEAFF,TRBV5-1,NA,few,TRBJ1-1,14
TGTGCCAGCAGCTCAGGTCCTACAGATACGCAGTATTTT,CASSSGPTDTQYF,TRBV7-3,NA,NA,TRBJ2-3,13
TGTGCCAGCAGTGCACACCCGGGGAGGACAGATACGCAGTATTTT,CASSAHPGRTDTQYF,TRBV6-4,NA,NA,TRBJ2-3,15
TGTGCCGGGGGGGAAGGAACAACTAATGAAAAACTGTTTTTT,CAGGEGTTNEKLFF,TRBV28,NA,NA,TRBJ1-4,14
TGTGCCAGCAGCTTATATGGCAGGGGAAATGAAAAACTGTTTTTT,CASSLYGRGNEKLFF,TRBV7-9,NA,NA,TRBJ1-4,15
TGCGCCAGCAGCCAAGATACCCAGGGTGAAGCTTTCTTT,CASSQDTQGEAFF,TRBV4-3,NA,NA,TRBJ1-1,13
TGTGCCAGCAGTACTTTAGCGGCCGCCCTCACAGATACGCAGTATTTT,CASSTLAAALTDTQYF,TRBV27,NA,NA,TRBJ2-3,16
TGCGCCAGCAGCCGATGGACAGGGGAGGCCAACGAGCAGTACTTC,CASSRWTGEANEQYF,TRBV5-1,TRBD1,NA,TRBJ2-7,15
TGTGCCTGGAGTGGTAATGCAGGGATGGGCGGAAACACCATATATTTT,CAWSGNAGMGGNTIYF,TRBV30,NA,NA,TRBJ1-3,16
TGCGCCAGCAGCCAAGAGGTGGGGCTTAGCGGGGAGCTGTTTTTT,CASSQEVGLSGELFF,TRBV4-3,NA,NA,TRBJ2-2,15
TGTGCCAGCAGAAGGGCCGGGGCAGGGGTCGAAGGCACTGAAGCTTTCTTT,CASRRAGAGVEGTEAFF,TRBV28,NA,NA,TRBJ1-1,17
TGTGCCAGCAGCCGAGCTGCGAACACTGAAGCTTTCTTT,CASSRAANTEAFF,TRBV7-9,NA,NA,TRBJ1-1,13
TGTGCCAGCAGCACAAGTCCCGGGACTAGCAGGACCTACACAGATACGCAGTATTTT,CASSTSPGTSRTYTDTQYF,TRBV7-9,TRBD2,NA,TRBJ2-3,19
TGCGCCAGCAGCTTGGTAGGGACTAGCGGGAGTCTTGGAGAGACCCAGTACTTC,CASSLVGTSGSLGETQYF,TRBV5-1,TRBD2,NA,TRBJ2-5,18
TGTGCCAGTAGTAAGGGAGCAGCGCCAGGGGCCCAGTACTTC,CASSKGAAPGAQYF,TRBV19,NA,NA,TRBJ2-5,14
TGTGCCAGCAGTTACTCGAGGGACACGGGGTGGAACATTCAGTACTTC,CASSYSRDTGWNIQYF,TRBV6-6,NA,NA,TRBJ2-4,16
TGCAGTGCCTACGACAGGTGGGGTTACACCTTC,CSAYDRWGYTF,TRBV20-1,NA,NA,TRBJ1-2,11
TGTGCCAGCTCCCCGAGAGGGTCCGATGAGCAGTTCTTC,CASSPRGSDEQFF,TRBV18,NA,few,TRBJ2-1,13
TGTGCCAGCAGCCCCCTACCAGCGGGAGACGTCGGGGAGCTGTTTTTT,CASSPLPAGDVGELFF,TRBV7-3,TRBD2,NA,TRBJ2-2,16
TGTGCCAGCAGCCCCACATTCGGGATTCACGAGCAGTACTTC,CASSPTFGIHEQYF,TRBV3-1/TRBV3-2,NA,NA,TRBJ2-7,14
TGCGCCAGCAGCACGGGACAGAACACCGGGGAGCTGTTTTTT,CASSTGQNTGELFF,TRBV5-1,NA,NA,TRBJ2-2,14
TGTGCCAGCAGTTTGGGGCAGGGTGTGACCGGGGAGCTGTTTTTT,CASSLGQGVTGELFF,TRBV27,NA,NA,TRBJ2-2,15
TGTGCCAGCAGCGTAGCCCCCCAGGGAACGGGGAACACTGAAGCTTTCTTT,CASSVAPQGTGNTEAFF,TRBV9,NA,NA,TRBJ1-1,17
TGTGCCAGCAGTGAGGGCAGAGGACTCGAGCAGTACTTC,CASSEGRGLEQYF,TRBV2,NA,few,TRBJ2-7,13
TGCAGCGTTGAAGCTGGCCAGGGGGCTGGCGAGCAGTACTTC,CSVEAGQGAGEQYF,TRBV29-1,TRBD1,once,TRBJ2-7,14
TGTGCCAGCAGTTTACCAGGGGCCGGTGAAAAACTGTTTTTT,CASSLPGAGEKLFF,TRBV28,NA,NA,TRBJ1-4,14
TGCGCCAGTAATCCGACTGGGAGGAGCGAGCAGTACTTC,CASNPTGRSEQYF,TRBV5-1,NA,NA,TRBJ2-7,13